This T cell receptor beta chain was observed in a study of cytomegalovirus exposure and HLA in healthy donors. A multiplex PCR was run with 60 Vbeta primers and 13 Jbeta primers. Source study methods: The authors later counted roughly 76 million unique TCR beta chains, about 11 million of them shared. Produced via immunoSEQ multiplex PCR; TCRdb's table is partial and in-frame only. That table gives V, J and clone size, and the DNA gave D and trimming. The sample shows about 210,000 clones, more than 75% of them seen only once. The source is a middle-aged man in good health and CMV-seropositive. Specimen: PBMCs.

The CDR3 sequence is CASSVGRKSGSETQYF. The CDR3 coding sequence is TGTGCCAGTAGTGTAGGGAGAAAAAGCGGGAGTGAGACCCAGTACTTC. The V gene is TRBV19, the J gene TRBJ2-5, with 8 positions matching TRBD2. After removal of 5 bases from V and 5 bases from J, the junction contained 13 bases not matched to a gene. CDR3 length: 16 amino acids. The germline V gene has CDR1 LNHDA and CDR2 SQIVND (reference sequence). Supplemented by reference TRBV19 and TRBJ2-5, the full variable domain reads DGGITQSPKYLFRKEGQNVTLSCEQNLNHDAMYWYRQDPGQGLRLIYYSQIVNDFQKGDIAEGYSVSREKKESFPLTVTSAQKNPTAFYLCASSVGRKSGSETQYFGPGTRLLVL.